This T cell receptor (beta chain) comes out of a study of cytomegalovirus exposure and HLA in healthy donors. The study, taken as a whole, reports: TCR beta V segments were, for the most part, productive about 87% or about 30% of the time in an earlier analysis. The authors enumerated 150 to 200 TCR beta chains as linked to cytomegalovirus.

Germline-derived CDR1 and CDR2 are SGDLS and YYNGEE. The CDR3 runs 14 residues. The V and J ends lost 0 bases and 7 bases respectively, with 11 bases between them. Comment on this clone: The target antigen is unknown.

In the PCR, 60 Vbeta and 13 Jbeta primers were used. This table comes from immunoSEQ multiplex PCR, and its TCRdb copy is limited to in-frame clones, with some not included. The sample holds 100,000 to 120,000 clones, approximately 86% seen once. This sequence was found in a man aged 18 to 30 in good health and CMV-seronegative. J is TRBJ2-1 and V is TRBV9; possibly TRBD2 for D (6 bases). Sequences were obtained from PBMCs. CDR3 sequence: CASSVVGGLNEQFF. The CDR3 region has the DNA TGTGCCAGCAGCGTAGTCGGGGGTTTAAATGAGCAGTTCTTC.